This T cell receptor (beta chain) was identified during a study of blood T cells in healthy people across ages. Study outcomes and limitations: Total diversity from one million sequenced T cells was likely underestimated. More naive CD4+ cells and higher diversity were found in long-lived than in aged donors. Conclusively comparing naive with antigen-experienced cells was impossible with unsorted PBMCs.

CDR1 is SGHTA, CDR2 FQGNSA, per germline. The CDR3 contains 14 residues. V was cut by 3 bases and J by 3 bases, with 11 bases left in between. With respect to this clonotype: Antigen: not known.

Sample-barcoded 5' priming and a J-beta primer mix drove a second PCR of roughly 6 to 12 cycles. TCRdb analysed the 5' RACE reads with MiXCR anew, one entry per CDR3 protein. This sample has about 1.8 million distinct CDR3 sequences, with about 49% found just once. The sequence was obtained from a middle-aged woman in good health. The J gene is TRBJ2-5, the V gene TRBV7-2; D possibly corresponds to TRBD2 (5 bases). Sequencing was done on a sample of blood. CDR3 amino acids: CASSFRLKEETQYF. The CDR3 nucleotides read TGTGCCAGCAGCTTCCGACTAAAGGAAGAGACCCAGTACTTC.